The rows below give T cell receptor beta chains drawn from one sample of a study of PD-L1 blockade in urothelial cancer. Repertoires were generated with immunoSEQ multiplex PCR, while TCRdb's copy carries only in-frame clones and drops some. The table has approximately 38,000 clones, about four fifths seen once. The sequenced sample was PBMCs, obtained around atezolizumab (anti-PD-L1) treatment. These receptor sequences come from a man aged 55 to 69 with urothelial cancer. The CDR3 runs from the conserved cysteine through the conserved F or W. D genes are given only for firm matches. Clone size is not always given. Where it is, it says once, few, many or a class for expanded clones.

d_gene: -
v_gene: TRBV2
j_gene: TRBJ2-6
len: 16
abundance: once
CDR3aa: CASSVQGSGGANVLTF
CDR3nt: TGTGCCAGCAGTGTACAGGGTTCAGGGGGGGCCAACGTCCTGACTTTC

d_gene: -
v_gene: TRBV11-3
j_gene: TRBJ2-3
len: 14
abundance: few
CDR3aa: CASSLTGLSDTQYF
CDR3nt: TGTGCCAGCAGCCTAACCGGACTGTCAGATACGCAGTATTTT

d_gene: -
v_gene: TRBV5-1
j_gene: TRBJ1-1
len: 15
abundance: -
CDR3aa: CASSLGGARNTEAFF
CDR3nt: TGCGCCAGCAGCTTGGGCGGGGCTAGGAACACTGAAGCTTTCTTT

d_gene: TRBD1
v_gene: TRBV5-5
j_gene: TRBJ2-7
len: 14
abundance: -
CDR3aa: CASSLGGQGYEQYF
CDR3nt: TGTGCCAGCAGCTTGGGGGGACAGGGTTACGAGCAGTACTTC

d_gene: TRBD2
v_gene: TRBV5-1
j_gene: TRBJ2-1
len: 15
abundance: -
CDR3aa: CASSPGTRGYNEQFF
CDR3nt: TGCGCCAGCAGCCCCGGGACTAGGGGATACAATGAGCAGTTCTTC

d_gene: -
v_gene: TRBV6-6
j_gene: TRBJ1-3
len: 15
abundance: -
CDR3aa: CASKEGLGSGNTIYF
CDR3nt: TGTGCCAGCAAGGAGGGATTGGGCTCTGGAAACACCATATATTTT

d_gene: TRBD1
v_gene: TRBV28
j_gene: TRBJ1-5
len: 13
abundance: once
CDR3aa: CASSGQGFQPQHF
CDR3nt: TGTGCCAGCAGTGGACAGGGATTCCAGCCCCAGCATTTT

d_gene: -
v_gene: TRBV7-1
j_gene: TRBJ2-2
len: 17
abundance: -
CDR3aa: CASSETSRQGGPGELFF
CDR3nt: TGTGCCAGCAGCGAAACAAGCCGACAGGGAGGCCCCGGGGAGCTGTTTTTT

d_gene: TRBD1
v_gene: TRBV11-2
j_gene: TRBJ1-4
len: 14
abundance: -
CDR3aa: CASRMTGGDEKLFF
CDR3nt: TGTGCCAGCAGGATGACAGGGGGGGATGAAAAACTGTTTTTT

d_gene: -
v_gene: TRBV7-2
j_gene: TRBJ2-5
len: 13
abundance: -
CDR3aa: CASSLDRGTAQYF
CDR3nt: TGTGCCAGCAGCTTGGACCGGGGGACGGCCCAGTACTTC

d_gene: TRBD1
v_gene: TRBV6-5
j_gene: TRBJ2-2
len: 14
abundance: -
CDR3aa: CASLSRGLRGELFF
CDR3nt: TGTGCCAGTCTCTCCAGGGGGCTAAGGGGGGAGCTGTTTTTT